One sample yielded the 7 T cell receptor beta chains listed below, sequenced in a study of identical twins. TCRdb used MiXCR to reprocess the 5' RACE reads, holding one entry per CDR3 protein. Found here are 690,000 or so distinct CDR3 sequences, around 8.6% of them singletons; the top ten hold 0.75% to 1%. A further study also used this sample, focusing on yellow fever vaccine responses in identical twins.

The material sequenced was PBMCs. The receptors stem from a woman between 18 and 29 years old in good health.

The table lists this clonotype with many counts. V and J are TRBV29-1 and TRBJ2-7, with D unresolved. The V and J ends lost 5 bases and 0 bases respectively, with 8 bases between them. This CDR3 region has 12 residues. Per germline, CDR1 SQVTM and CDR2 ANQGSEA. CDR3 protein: CSVSSNSYEQYF. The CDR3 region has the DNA TGCAGCGTTTCCTCAAACTCCTACGAGCAGTACTTC.

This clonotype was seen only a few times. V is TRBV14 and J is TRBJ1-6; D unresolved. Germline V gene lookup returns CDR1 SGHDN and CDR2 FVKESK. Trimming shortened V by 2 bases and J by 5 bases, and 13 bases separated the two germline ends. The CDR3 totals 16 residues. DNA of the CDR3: TGTGCCAGCAGCCAACGTTTAGGCAACCATAATTCACCCCTCCACTTT. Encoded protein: CASSQRLGNHNSPLHF.

The CDR3: CASSPGGFNEKLFF. The CDR3 nucleotides are TGTGCCAGCAGTCCAGGGGGCTTTAATGAAAAACTGTTTTTT. This chain uses TRBV27 with TRBJ1-4; 8 positions match TRBD1. The CDR3 runs to 14 residues. The germline CDR1 and CDR2 sequences are MNHEY and SMNVEV (reference sequence). V lost 5 bases to trimming and J lost 4 bases; unmatched junction nucleotides: 3.

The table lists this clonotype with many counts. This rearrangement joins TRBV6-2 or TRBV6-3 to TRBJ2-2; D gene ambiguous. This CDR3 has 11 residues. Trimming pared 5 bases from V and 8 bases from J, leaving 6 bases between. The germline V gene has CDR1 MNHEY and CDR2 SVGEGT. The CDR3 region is CASSPFGELFF. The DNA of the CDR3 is TGTGCCAGCAGTCCCTTTGGGGAGCTGTTTTTT.

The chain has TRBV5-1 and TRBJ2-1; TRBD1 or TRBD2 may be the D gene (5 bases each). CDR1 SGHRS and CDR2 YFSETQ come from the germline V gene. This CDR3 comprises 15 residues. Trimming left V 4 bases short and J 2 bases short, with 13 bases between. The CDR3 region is CASSPGPNTYNEQFF. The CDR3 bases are TGCGCCAGCAGCCCGGGACCTAATACCTACAATGAGCAGTTCTTC.

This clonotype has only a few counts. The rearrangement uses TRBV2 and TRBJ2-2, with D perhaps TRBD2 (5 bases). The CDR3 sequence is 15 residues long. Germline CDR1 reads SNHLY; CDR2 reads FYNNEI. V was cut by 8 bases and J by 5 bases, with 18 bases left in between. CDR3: CASLDTERGTGELFF. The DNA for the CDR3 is TGTGCCAGCCTCGACACCGAACGGGGAACCGGGGAGCTGTTTTTT.

The CDR3 coding sequence is TGTGCCATCAGTGAGGATGCTGGGGCCAACGTCCTGACTTTC. Translated, it gives CAISEDAGANVLTF. V and J are TRBV10-3 and TRBJ2-6; D is uncertain. In germline, CDR1 is ENHRY, CDR2 SYGVKD. V was cut by 2 bases and J by 2 bases, with 4 bases left in between. The CDR3 contains 14 residues.